The T cell receptor (beta chain) described here comes from a study of blood T cell repertoires in COVID-19. Overall study: The United States, Italy and Spain provided the acute and convalescent COVID-19 samples. From T cells, B-cell-depleted T cells, or PBMCs came the material, which was cDNA or gDNA.

In the study's own analysis: How many nucleated cells were present was estimated from reference gene primer amplification. Profiled with immunoSEQ multiplex PCR; TCRdb holds only in-frame clones, not every one. V and J calls and clone size are copied from that table; D and trimming were computed from the DNA. The sample includes about 260,000 clones, around nine tenths of them seen just once. The CDR3 runs to 11 residues. Germline-derived CDR1 and CDR2 are SEHNR and FQNEAQ (reference sequence). V shed 5 bases and J shed 7 bases, with 9 bases lying between them. The chain uses TRBV7-9 and TRBJ2-7, with D unresolved. This clonotype originated in a man aged 35-49 years who had recovered from COVID-19. The material sequenced was peripheral blood. CDR3 DNA sequence: TGTGCCAGCAGCAGTTACGGTGAGCAGTACTTC. Amino acids: CASSSYGEQYF.